The 26 T cell receptor beta chains listed next were all sequenced from one sample in a study of early T cells in non-severe SARS-CoV-2 infection. TCRdb re-derived calls from the 5' RACE reads in MiXCR, one entry per CDR3 protein. This repertoire shows 66,000 or so distinct CDR3 sequences, 13% found once; its top ten account for about 7.7%. The specimen sequenced was whole blood. The source of these receptors is an adult who was a healthcare worker with PCR-confirmed SARS-CoV-2 infection or an uninfected control (not recorded which).

This rearrangement joins TRBV28 to TRBJ1-5; no firm D call. The CDR3 extends over 11 amino acids. V was trimmed by 4 bases and J by 9 bases, leaving 7 bases between them. Germline V gene lookup returns CDR1 MDHEN and CDR2 SYDVKM. The chain's CDR3 is CASSSGRPQHF. The CDR3 bases are TGTGCCAGCAGTTCGGGAAGGCCCCAGCATTTT.

The gene calls are TRBV24-1 and TRBJ2-7; unclear D gene. V gave up 5 bases and J gave up 3 bases, with 28 bases separating them. Germline V gives CDR1 KGHDR, CDR2 SFDVKD. The CDR3 loop spans 19 amino acids. CDR3 region: CATSVFDIGVAPRVYEQYF. Here the CDR3 DNA reads TGTGCCACCAGTGTTTTCGATATTGGCGTGGCACCGCGAGTCTACGAGCAGTACTTC.

This rearrangement joins TRBV27 to TRBJ2-3, with D possibly TRBD1 on 6 matching bases. Germline V gene data show CDR1 as MNHEY and CDR2 as SMNVEV (reference sequence). This CDR3 is 14 amino acids long. Trimming removed 5 bases at V and 3 bases at J, with 12 bases between. The CDR3 loop is CASSPQDRTDTQYF. The CDR3 nucleotides read TGTGCCAGCAGTCCTCAGGACAGAACAGATACGCAGTATTTT.

As concerns this clonotype: One end of the junction fails to match germline, which may point to a read error. The J gene is TRBJ2-7, the V gene TRBV5-1; the D is unclear. The CDR3 loop spans 13 amino acids. Germline V gives CDR1 SGHRS, CDR2 YFSETQ. The DNA for the CDR3 is TGCCCCAGCAGCTTGACCATTTCTTCCGGAAGGAACTTC. It yields the protein CPSSLTISSGRNF.

V gene TRBV7-2 combines with J gene TRBJ2-2; maybe TRBD2 (5 bases). CDR3 size: 14 residues. Per germline, CDR1 SGHTA and CDR2 FQGNSA. Trimming pared 2 bases from V and 6 bases from J, leaving 10 bases between. In DNA form, the CDR3 reads TGTGCCAGCAGCTTAATGATCGGGGCCGGGGAGCTGTTTTTT. Its translation is CASSLMIGAGELFF.

In its sample, this clonotype was seen a few times. The genes are TRBV21-1 and TRBJ1-6; the D segment call TRBD1 is taken from the table without a DNA check. TRBV21-1 is a pseudogene locus. The CDR3 sequence is 16 residues long. In DNA form, the CDR3 reads TGTGCCAGCAGCGTACCAAGGTGTCCCCTAGGTTCACCCCTCCACTTT. Protein sequence: CASSVPRCPLGSPLHF.

This chain links TRBV7-9 with TRBJ1-3; the match to TRBD1 covers 12 bases. After removal of 5 bases from V and 4 bases from J, the junction contained 3 bases not matched to a gene. This CDR3 comprises 15 residues. CDR1 SEHNR and CDR2 FQNEAQ come from the germline V gene (reference sequence). In DNA, the CDR3 is TGTGCCAGCAGCCCGGGACAGGGGGCAGGAAACACCATATATTTT. Its protein is CASSPGQGAGNTIYF.

The V gene is TRBV5-1, the J gene TRBJ2-3; D gene unclear. Per the germline V gene, CDR1 is SGHRS and CDR2 is YFSETQ. This CDR3 spans 11 amino acids. Trimming pared 5 bases from V and 5 bases from J, leaving 6 bases between. The CDR3 reads CASSELDTQYF. CDR3 DNA: TGCGCCAGCAGTGAGCTAGATACGCAGTATTTT.

The rearrangement joins TRBV14 to TRBJ2-1; D is unresolved. The V end lost 0 bases, the J end lost 8 bases, and 8 bases lay between the germline ends. CDR3 length: 13 residues. Germline values: CDR1 SGHDN, CDR2 FVKESK. For the CDR3, the DNA is TGTGCCAGCAGCCAAGATTACGGTGATGAGCAGTTCTTC. It translates to CASSQDYGDEQFF.

The chain has TRBV28 and TRBJ1-2; TRBD1 might be the D (5 bases). V lost 8 bases, J lost 8 bases, and 15 bases lay in between. Germline values: CDR1 MDHEN, CDR2 SYDVKM. The CDR3 is 12 residues long. In DNA, the CDR3 is TGTGCCAGCCTCCGGGGGGTAACGGGCTACACCTTC. It is translated as CASLRGVTGYTF.

This clonotype was recorded many times. The chain employs TRBV12-3 or TRBV12-4 and TRBJ2-3; 8 positions agree with TRBD2. The J segment lost 7 bases and the V segment lost 2 bases, leaving 11 bases of the junction unmatched. This CDR3 contains 16 residues. The CDR3 region is CASSLRGSGSGNTQYF. The CDR3 DNA sequence: TGTGCCAGCAGTTTACGGGGCAGCGGGAGCGGGAATACGCAGTATTTT.

This clonotype was seen many times. V is TRBV6-1 and J is TRBJ2-3, with D unclear. From germline, CDR1 is MNHNS and CDR2 SASEGT. The CDR3 is made up of 16 amino acids. The V gene lost 7 bases and the J gene lost 6 bases, with 23 bases spanning the gap. CDR3: CASTHRPPRYEDTQYF. CDR3 bases: TGTGCCAGCACCCACAGACCTCCCCGGTACGAGGATACGCAGTATTTT.

This clonotype was seen only a few times. As DNA, the CDR3 is TGCAGCACCGGACAGGGGCTCCAAGAGACCCAGTACTTC. Amino acids: CSTGQGLQETQYF. The chain links TRBV29-1 to TRBJ2-5, with 9 bases matching TRBD1. This CDR3 spans 13 amino acids. Trimming removed 8 bases from V and 1 base from J; junction bases left unmatched: 5. CDR1 and CDR2 from the germline V gene are SQVTM and ANQGSEA.

This clonotype showed up many times. The chain is built from TRBV4-1 and TRBJ2-7; 7 nucleotides align to TRBD2. Germline loops: CDR1 MGHRA, CDR2 YSYEKL. This CDR3 contains 17 residues. Trimming cost V 0 bases and J 5 bases; bases outside gene matches: 13. In nucleotides, the CDR3 is TGCGCCAGCAGCCAAGAGGGAGTAGGCGGGAGCGGGGACGAGCAGTACTTC. This translates into CASSQEGVGGSGDEQYF.

There are a few counts of this clonotype. This rearrangement joins TRBV29-1 to TRBJ2-7, with 7 bases that match TRBD2. This CDR3 has 14 residues. Germline values: CDR1 SQVTM, CDR2 ANQGSEA. The trim removed 4 bases at V and 5 bases at J, leaving 11 bases unmatched. Here the CDR3 reads CSVGRGGRLDEQYF. The CDR3 region has the DNA TGCAGCGTTGGGCGGGGCGGGAGACTGGACGAGCAGTACTTC.

The V and J genes are TRBV20-1 and TRBJ2-7; D is unresolved. CDR1 DFQATT and CDR2 SNEGSKA come from the germline V gene (reference sequence). Trimming stripped 1 base from V and 0 bases from J, with 10 bases between. This CDR3 contains 14 residues. The CDR3 DNA is TGCAGTGCTAGAGTGGCAGGAGTCTCCTACGAGCAGTACTTC. Protein product: CSARVAGVSYEQYF.

This clonotype showed up many times. V usage is TRBV7-2 and J usage is TRBJ2-7; D may be TRBD2 (6 bases). The germline V gene has CDR1 SGHTA and CDR2 FQGNSA. With 1 base removed from V and 7 bases from J, the gap between germline ends came to 11 bases. The CDR3 is 13 residues long. CDR3 coding DNA: TGTGCCAGCAGCTTAGAAACTAGCAGGGAGCAGTACTTC. Translated: CASSLETSREQYF.

This clonotype was detected only a few times. J is TRBJ2-7 and V is TRBV5-4, with D hard to call. V was shortened by 3 bases and J by 5 bases, with 12 bases between the two germline ends. The length of the CDR3 is 13 residues. Germline V gene lookup returns CDR1 SGHNT and CDR2 YYREEE (reference sequence). The DNA of the CDR3 is TGTGCCAGCAGCTCAATATGGGCTAACGAGCAGTACTTC. It codes for CASSSIWANEQYF.

This CDR3 reads CASSLDPSNQQPQHF. The CDR3 region has the DNA TGCGCCAGCAGCTTGGACCCTAGCAATCAGCAGCCCCAGCATTTT. The V and J genes are TRBV5-1 and TRBJ1-5; D is uncertain. Per germline, CDR1 SGHRS and CDR2 YFSETQ. The CDR3 spans 15 residues. V was clipped by 0 bases and J by 7 bases, with 14 bases between them.

The gene calls are TRBV3-1 and TRBJ2-1; 9 bases are shared with TRBD2. The CDR3 length is 14 residues. V lost 6 bases and J lost 6; bases outside the gene matches: 6. The germline CDR1 and CDR2 sequences are LGHDT and YNNKEL (reference sequence). The CDR3 here is CASRYGLASNEQFF. CDR3 DNA: TGTGCCAGCAGATACGGACTAGCGTCCAATGAGCAGTTCTTC.

This clonotype showed up many times. The chain uses TRBV6-6 and TRBJ1-5; D unresolved. Trimming cost V 6 bases and J 4 bases, with 13 bases left between them. Germline lookup yields CDR1 MNHNY and CDR2 SVGAGI (reference sequence). The CDR3 sequence is 14 residues long. The CDR3 nucleotides read TGTGCCAGCAGCCAGCTTATTGGGAATCAGCCCCAGCATTTT. This encodes CASSQLIGNQPQHF.

This clonotype appeared a few times. The gene calls are TRBV28 and TRBJ1-4, with TRBD1 matching 8 bases. V lost 2 bases to trimming and J lost 7 bases; unmatched junction nucleotides: 3. Per germline, CDR1 MDHEN and CDR2 SYDVKM. The CDR3 is 14 amino acids. CDR3 sequence reads: CASSLPGGGEKLFF. In DNA, the CDR3 is TGTGCCAGCAGTTTACCAGGGGGCGGTGAAAAACTGTTTTTT.

About this clonotype itself: Germline and junction disagree at one end, which may indicate a read error. The J gene is TRBJ1-3, the V gene TRBV6-1, with TRBD1 matching over 7 bases. CDR1 and CDR2 from the germline V gene are MNHNS and SASEGT. The CDR3 contains 16 residues. Written as DNA, the CDR3 is TGTGCCAGCAGTGAGACAGGGATCACCTCTGAAAACACCATATATTTT. Translation gives CASSETGITSENTIYF.

This clonotype was counted between two and nine times. The J gene is TRBJ1-5, the V gene TRBV10-3; D might be TRBD1 (5 bases). Germline loops: CDR1 ENHRY, CDR2 SYGVKD. The CDR3 loop spans 15 amino acids. V was clipped by 10 bases and J by 0 bases, with 16 bases between them. The CDR3 region is CATGLGQNSNQPQHF. The DNA for the CDR3 is TGTGCCACCGGACTAGGACAAAATAGCAATCAGCCCCAGCATTTT.

This clonotype has a handful of counts. V gene TRBV20-1 combines with J gene TRBJ2-1; possible D gene TRBD2, 6 bases. The CDR3 is 14 amino acids. Germline CDR1 is DFQATT and CDR2 is SNEGSKA (reference sequence). Deletions cut 4 bases from V and 2 bases from J, with 12 bases between. CDR3 DNA: TGCAGTGCTATGCCGGGACTGGCCTACAATGAGCAGTTCTTC. It specifies CSAMPGLAYNEQFF.

This clonotype showed up just a few times. This sequence joins TRBV28 and TRBJ2-1; 13 positions agree with TRBD2. The J segment lost 9 bases and the V segment lost 5 bases, leaving 7 bases of the junction unmatched. Germline V gene sequence: CDR1 MDHEN, CDR2 SYDVKM. The CDR3 runs to 15 residues. CDR3 nucleotides: TGTGCCAGCAGTCAACTAGCGGGAGGGCAGGTTGAGCAGTTCTTC. Encoded protein: CASSQLAGGQVEQFF.